These 24 T cell receptor beta chains originate from one sample sequenced in a study of shared clonotypes between healthy human individuals (TCRdb year 2020). Library construction relied on the immunoSEQ multiplex PCR assay. TCRdb provides this immuneACCESS table in a form limited to in-frame rearrangements. Some clones are lacking; in checked studies, under half of them reflect an unresolved V gene, and why the rest are absent is not known. The sample contains more than 400,000 clones, 95% to 96% of them found a single time. Of the sample, about 0.068% is held by the ten largest clones. The sequencing sample was made of naive CD4+ T cells sorted from blood. The cell subset or site label, read with the paper, signifies: CD45RA+ positively selected. The receptors shown here come from a woman younger than 45 in good health.

V and J are TRBV28 and TRBJ2-5, with TRBD1 identical over 8 bases. This CDR3 is built from 14 residues. J was trimmed by 5 bases and V by 5 bases; bases with no gene match: 7. Germline V gives CDR1 MDHEN, CDR2 SYDVKM. CDR3 sequence reads: CASSPPDRDETQYF. The DNA for the CDR3 is TGTGCCAGCAGTCCCCCGGACAGGGATGAGACCCAGTACTTC.

The chain carries TRBV7-8 and TRBJ2-5; 10 bases are a match to TRBD2. This CDR3 region has 17 residues. V shed 1 base and J 4 bases; nucleotides not matched to a gene: 9. Germline CDR1 is SGHVS and CDR2 is FQNEAQ. Written as DNA, the CDR3 is TGTGCCAGCAGCTTAGACCGGCTAGCGGGAGTAAGAGAGACCCAGTACTTC. The encoded protein is CASSLDRLAGVRETQYF.

This chain links TRBV7-9 with TRBJ2-7; 8 bases agree with TRBD1. This CDR3 has 15 residues. The junction had 7 bases not matched to a gene; V was cut back by 4 bases and J by 2 bases. Germline CDR1 reads SEHNR; CDR2 reads FQNEAQ (reference sequence). The CDR3 DNA sequence: TGTGCCAGCAGCTCCCGGGACAGGTTAACCTACGAGCAGTACTTC. Translated, it gives CASSSRDRLTYEQYF.

This chain links TRBV21-1 with TRBJ1-2. TRBV21-1 is termed a pseudogene. The CDR3 runs to 11 residues. The CDR3 region is CASSAGTSYTF. CDR3 nucleotide sequence: TGTGCCAGCAGCGCCGGCACAAGCTACACCTTC.

The V and J genes are TRBV2 and TRBJ2-1; TRBD2 aligns across 7 bases. The CDR3 consists of 13 residues. Germline CDR1 SNHLY, CDR2 FYNNEI. The V and J ends lost 6 bases and 8 bases, in that order; junction bases with no gene match: 7. The CDR3 sequence: CASSGRHVDEQFF. CDR3 DNA: TGTGCCAGCAGCGGGAGGCATGTGGATGAGCAGTTCTTC.

V is TRBV21-1 and J is TRBJ2-1. TRBV21-1 is annotated as a pseudogene. This CDR3 has 14 residues. The CDR3 is CASSKQHKYNEQFF. CDR3 DNA: TGTGCCAGCAGCAAACAGCACAAATACAATGAGCAGTTCTTC.

Written as DNA, the CDR3 is TGCGCCAGCAGCCAAGGCCGGCAGGGGGGGAATCAGCCCCAGCATTTT. It codes for CASSQGRQGGNQPQHF. The rearrangement links TRBV4-1 to TRBJ1-5; TRBD1 aligns across 7 bases. The CDR3 is 16 residues long. J lost 4 bases, V lost 1 base, and 7 bases had no gene match. Germline V lookup: CDR1 MGHRA, CDR2 YSYEKL.

The V and J genes are TRBV19 and TRBJ1-2, with D perhaps TRBD1 (5 bases). The V gene's germline CDR1 is LNHDA and CDR2 SQIVND (reference sequence). Between the trimmed V and J ends, which lost 2 bases and 4 bases, there was a span of 20 bases. The CDR3 extends over 17 amino acids. CDR3 coding DNA: TGTGCCAGTAGTATATCGACAGCGGCGGGATTTGTCTATGGCTACACCTTC. Translating it yields CASSISTAAGFVYGYTF.

As concerns this clone: This sample also contains other DNA sequences that code for the same CDR3. CDR3 bases: TGTGCCAGTAGTATAGACCTAGTAGGCGAGCAGTACTTC. Encoded protein: CASSIDLVGEQYF. The V call is TRBV19, the J call TRBJ2-7, with no clear D. The CDR3 covers 13 residues. The germline CDR1 and CDR2 sequences are LNHDA and SQIVND (reference sequence). V lost 0 bases and J lost 6, with 9 bases in between.

The chain is built from TRBV15 and TRBJ2-5; a weak D match, TRBD2 (7 bases). V lost 6 bases and J lost 2, with 13 bases in between. The germline V gene has CDR1 LNHNV and CDR2 YYDKDF (reference sequence). This CDR3 comprises 14 residues. The CDR3 sequence: CATRGGASQETQYF. The CDR3 DNA is TGTGCCACCAGAGGGGGGGCGTCTCAAGAGACCCAGTACTTC.

The rearrangement links TRBV6-1 to TRBJ1-2; D is perhaps TRBD1 (6 bases). The CDR3 contains 14 residues. The germline CDR1 and CDR2 sequences are MNHNS and SASEGT. The germline V and J ends were trimmed by 0 bases and 5 bases, with 10 bases remaining between them. This chain's CDR3 is CASSEAGQGYGYTF. The CDR3 DNA sequence: TGTGCCAGCAGTGAAGCTGGCCAGGGGTATGGCTACACCTTC.

This rearrangement joins TRBV27 to TRBJ1-5; tentatively, D is TRBD1 (5 bases). Germline loops: CDR1 MNHEY, CDR2 SMNVEV (reference sequence). Deletions cut 3 bases from V and 3 bases from J, with 24 bases between. The CDR3 totals 19 residues. The CDR3 nucleotides read TGTGCCAGCAGTTTTCCCGGGACGTCCCCCGGGCTTCCCAATCAGCCCCAGCATTTT. It specifies CASSFPGTSPGLPNQPQHF.

V gene TRBV6-1 combines with J gene TRBJ2-7, with 11 bases matching TRBD1. The V gene's germline CDR1 is MNHNS and CDR2 SASEGT. The CDR3 totals 15 residues. V dropped 8 bases and J dropped 3; count of bases not matched to a gene: 9. DNA of the CDR3: TGTGCCAGCTACAATGGGGACAGGGGGTTCTACGAGCAGTACTTC. It encodes CASYNGDRGFYEQYF.

This chain uses TRBV19 with TRBJ2-4; D is possibly TRBD2 (7 bases). Germline CDR1 LNHDA, CDR2 SQIVND (reference sequence). The CDR3 has 17 residues. Deletions cut 6 bases from V and 5 bases from J, with 23 bases between. The CDR3 here is CASSRDKNVAGENIQYF. The CDR3 DNA reads as TGTGCCAGTAGCCGGGACAAGAATGTTGCGGGAGAAAACATTCAGTACTTC.

The rearrangement links TRBV28 to TRBJ2-7; D tentatively reads TRBD1 or TRBD2 (5 bases each). Germline-derived CDR1 and CDR2 are MDHEN and SYDVKM. Deletions cut 2 bases from V and 13 bases from J, with 15 bases between. The CDR3 covers 12 residues. CDR3 protein: CASSLSTGTDYF. The DNA of the CDR3 is TGTGCCAGCAGTTTAAGTACCGGGACGGATTACTTC.

The CDR3 region is CASSYDGAYEQYF. CDR3 nucleotide sequence: TGCGCCAGCAGCTACGACGGGGCCTACGAGCAGTACTTC. The V and J genes are TRBV5-1 and TRBJ2-5; perhaps TRBD2 as D (5 bases). The J call is in doubt because the DNA end fits TRBJ2-7 better. Germline CDR1 and CDR2: SGHRS and YFSETQ. There are 13 residues in the CDR3.

The chain employs TRBV10-3 and TRBJ1-2; D ambiguous. The CDR3 length is 13 residues. With 4 bases removed from V and 3 bases from J, the gap between germline ends came to 9 bases. Germline CDR1 reads ENHRY; CDR2 reads SYGVKD. In DNA, the CDR3 is TGTGCCATCAGTGGACTGCCACACTATGGCTACACCTTC. Translating it yields CAISGLPHYGYTF.

V gene TRBV10-2 combines with J gene TRBJ1-2; D is undetermined. V gave up 2 bases and J gave up 7 bases, with 8 bases separating them. The germline V gene encodes CDR1 WSHSY and CDR2 SAAADI. This CDR3 is 12 amino acids long. The CDR3 DNA reads as TGCGCCAGCAGTGAGGAGGGCGGTGGCTACACCTTC. This gives the protein CASSEEGGGYTF.

The chain carries TRBV30 and TRBJ1-3; D remains unclear. This CDR3 is built from 13 residues. The germline CDR1 and CDR2 sequences are GTSNPN and SVGIG (reference sequence). Between the trimmed V and J ends, which lost 3 bases and 0 bases, there was a span of 6 bases. This chain's CDR3 is CAWSGLSGNTIYF. As DNA, the CDR3 is TGTGCCTGGAGCGGCCTCTCTGGAAACACCATATATTTT.

The CDR3 bases are TGTGCCAGTAGTATGGTAAGGGAAGAGACCCAGTACTTC. Residues: CASSMVREETQYF. The gene calls are TRBV19 and TRBJ2-5, with unresolved D. CDR1 LNHDA and CDR2 SQIVND come from the germline V gene (reference sequence). The CDR3 spans 13 residues. V was trimmed by 3 bases and J by 3 bases, leaving 8 bases between them.

This clone was counted once. The V call is TRBV10-2, the J call TRBJ1-5, with 7 bases lining up with TRBD1. The V and J ends lost 3 bases and 6 bases, in that order; junction bases with no gene match: 8. Germline assignment: CDR1 WSHSY and CDR2 SAAADI. The CDR3 has 15 residues. The CDR3 DNA reads as TGCGCCAGCAGTGATTACAGGGGTATAGGTCAGCCCCAGCATTTT. Its translation is CASSDYRGIGQPQHF.

The chain is built from TRBV4-2 and TRBJ2-7; possibly TRBD1 or TRBD2 for D (5 bases each). Germline V lookup: CDR1 LGHNA, CDR2 YNFKEQ. Trimming took 1 base from V and 5 from J, leaving 15 bases between them. The CDR3 runs 15 residues. In DNA, the CDR3 is TGTGCCAGCAGCCAAGCACCGGGCAGGGACGACGAGCAGTACTTC. Encoded protein: CASSQAPGRDDEQYF.

In its sample, this clone was seen once. CDR3 DNA sequence: TGTGCCAGCAGCGACACGGTCTGGGGAAAGCAGTACTTC. Its translation is CASSDTVWGKQYF. This chain uses TRBV28 with TRBJ2-7; D remains unclear. Germline V gene sequence: CDR1 MDHEN, CDR2 SYDVKM. CDR3 length: 13 amino acids. The V end lost 6 bases, the J end lost 8 bases, and 17 bases lay between the germline ends.

The chain recombines TRBV19 with TRBJ1-5, with unresolved D. V lost 5 bases, J lost 7 bases, and 15 bases lay in between. Per the germline V gene, CDR1 is LNHDA and CDR2 is SQIVND (reference sequence). This CDR3 has 14 amino acids. The CDR3 here is CASSAGYTGQPQHF. The CDR3 bases are TGTGCCAGTAGTGCAGGATATACGGGCCAGCCCCAGCATTTT. The variable domain in full, completed from reference TRBV19 and TRBJ1-5, reads DGGITQSPKYLFRKEGQNVTLSCEQNLNHDAMYWYRQDPGQGLRLIYYSQIVNDFQKGDIAEGYSVSREKKESFPLTVTSAQKNPTAFYLCASSAGYTGQPQHFGDGTRLSIL.